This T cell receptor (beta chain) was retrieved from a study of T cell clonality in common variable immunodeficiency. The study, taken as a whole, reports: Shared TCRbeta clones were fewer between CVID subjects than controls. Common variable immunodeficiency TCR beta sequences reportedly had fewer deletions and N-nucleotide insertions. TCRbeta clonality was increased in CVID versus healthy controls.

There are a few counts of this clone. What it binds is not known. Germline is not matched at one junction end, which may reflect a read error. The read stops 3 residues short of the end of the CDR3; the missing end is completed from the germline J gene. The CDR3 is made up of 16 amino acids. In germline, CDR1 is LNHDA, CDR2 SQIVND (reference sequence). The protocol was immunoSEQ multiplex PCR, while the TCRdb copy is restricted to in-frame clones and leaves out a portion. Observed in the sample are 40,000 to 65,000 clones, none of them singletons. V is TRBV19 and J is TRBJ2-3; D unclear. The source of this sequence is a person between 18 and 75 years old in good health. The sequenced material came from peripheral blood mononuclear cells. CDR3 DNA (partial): TGTGCCGGTAGATGGAAGGCAGGATGGGCCAATCAGCCG. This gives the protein CAGRWKAGWANQP. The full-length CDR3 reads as CAGRWKAGWANQPQYF.